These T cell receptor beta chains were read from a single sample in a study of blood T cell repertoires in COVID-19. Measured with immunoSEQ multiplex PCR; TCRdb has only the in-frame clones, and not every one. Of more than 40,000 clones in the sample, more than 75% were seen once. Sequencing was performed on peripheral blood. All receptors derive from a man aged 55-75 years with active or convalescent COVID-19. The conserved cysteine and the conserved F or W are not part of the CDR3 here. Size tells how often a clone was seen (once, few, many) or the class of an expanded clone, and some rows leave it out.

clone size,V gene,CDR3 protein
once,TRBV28,ASSLEGEGSTGNTIY
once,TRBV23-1,ASSQDRGAKNIQY
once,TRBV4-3,ASSPLQGVEQY
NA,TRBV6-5,ASMRGSGQPQH
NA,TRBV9,ASSVSPGVTEAF
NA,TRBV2,ASSVGRGLTYEQY
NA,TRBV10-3,AISEDRGNYGYT
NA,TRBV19,ASSIPPAGVQPQH
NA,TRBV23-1,ASSPQEGTSGNTIY
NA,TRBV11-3,ASSLAGMGETQY
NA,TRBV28,ASSFVGAIYGYT
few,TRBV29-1,SVFDRVPEQY
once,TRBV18,ASSPPDRASPLH
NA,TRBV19,ASTEDRGRNTEAF
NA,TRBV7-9,ASSLGSRQETQY
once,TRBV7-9,ASSLGGPSGNIQY
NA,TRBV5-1,ASSETMTGLNEKLF
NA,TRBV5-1,ASSLGQYYEQY
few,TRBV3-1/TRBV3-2,ASSQGRGDTEAF
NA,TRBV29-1,SARRQNYGYT
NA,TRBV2,ASSPSGGFTEAF
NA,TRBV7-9,ASSFLQGNYGYT
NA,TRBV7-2,ASSERPVGEQY
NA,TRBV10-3,ASNGASGVTDTQY
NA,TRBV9,ASSGQLAGYNEQF
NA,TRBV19,ASGENQPQH
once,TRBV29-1,SVEKGVRGYT